This entry is about one T cell receptor beta chain. The data were taken from a study of regulatory T cells in long-lasting Graves disease. The time point denotes: newly diagnosed GD, antithyroid drugs for less than 3 months. RNA extracted from PBMCs served as the sequencing template. American Thyroid Association guidelines defined how Graves' disease was diagnosed. Arm-PCR with iRepertoire HTBI primers amplified the CDR3 regions for these TCR beta libraries. Each CDR3 protein is one row after TCRdb ran MiXCR on the multiplex PCR reads. The data hold about 440,000 distinct CDR3 sequences, with 15% observed a single time. V lost 4 bases, J lost 6 bases, and 9 bases lay in between. Germline V gives CDR1 MGHRA, CDR2 YSYEKL. The CDR3 runs 13 residues. This sample also belongs to another study, concerning T cells in Graves' hyperthyroidism and ophthalmopathy.

The V and J genes are TRBV4-1 and TRBJ2-2, with D possibly matching TRBD1 (6 bases). This receptor was obtained from a woman aged 25 to 39 with Graves disease. Sequenced here: peripheral blood mononuclear cells (PBMCs), sampled at new diagnosis, from a patient treated with antithyroid drugs. The CDR3 here is CASSLHRAGELFF. CDR3 DNA sequence: TGCGCCAGCAGCCTTCACAGGGCCGGGGAGCTGTTTTTT.